The 28 T cell receptor beta chains listed next were all sequenced from one sample in a study of blood T cell repertoires in COVID-19. Here immunoSEQ multiplex PCR was the method, and the copy in TCRdb shows in-frame clones only, minus some. The sample has some 300,000 clones; nearly 90% are singletons. Sequencing was done on a sample of PBMCs or T cells enriched from blood (not recorded which). These receptors all come from a woman under 30 with acute COVID-19.

The chain carries TRBV18 and TRBJ1-2; 8 nucleotides match TRBD1. The CDR3 runs to 17 residues. V gave up 3 bases and J gave up 4 bases; unmatched junction bases: 13. Per germline, CDR1 KGHSH and CDR2 LQKENI. CDR3 loop: CASSPLDREFGGYGYTF. CDR3 nucleotide sequence: TGTGCCAGCTCACCCTTGGACAGGGAATTCGGGGGCTATGGCTACACCTTC.

The chain recombines TRBV6-5 with TRBJ2-2; D is perhaps TRBD1 (7 bases). The V gene's germline CDR1 is MNHEY and CDR2 SVGAGI. Between the trimmed V and J ends, which lost 7 bases and 5 bases, there was a span of 14 bases. The CDR3 is 14 amino acids. CDR3 bases: TGTGCCAGCAAGGCAGGGGGGAGGACCGGGGAGCTGTTTTTT. It codes for CASKAGGRTGELFF.

This chain uses TRBV19 with TRBJ1-2; 8 positions match TRBD1. In germline, CDR1 is LNHDA, CDR2 SQIVND (reference sequence). This CDR3 region has 16 residues. After removal of 4 bases from V and 0 bases from J, the junction contained 7 bases not matched to a gene. The CDR3 loop is CASSTNTGGSNYGYTF. CDR3 bases: TGTGCCAGTAGTACTAATACAGGGGGTTCTAACTATGGCTACACCTTC.

V usage is TRBV24-1 and J usage is TRBJ2-7; maybe TRBD1 (6 bases). CDR3 length: 14 amino acids. Germline V lookup: CDR1 KGHDR, CDR2 SFDVKD. V was trimmed by 3 bases and J by 1 base, leaving 9 bases between them. CDR3 sequence: CATSDVDRSYEQYF. The DNA of the CDR3 is TGTGCCACCAGTGATGTCGACAGGTCCTACGAGCAGTACTTC.

The chain joins TRBV7-3 to TRBJ1-6; D call uncertain. Germline loops: CDR1 SGHTA, CDR2 FQGTGA. V shed 5 bases and J shed 10 bases, with 15 bases lying between them. This CDR3 is built from 14 residues. CDR3 residues: CASSLTGLGSPLHF. CDR3 nucleotide sequence: TGTGCCAGCAGCCTGACGGGGTTGGGGTCACCCCTCCACTTT.

V and J are TRBV18 and TRBJ1-1; TRBD1 matches at 12 bases. The CDR3 spans 14 residues. Germline V gene data show CDR1 as KGHSH and CDR2 as LQKENI. V was pared by 6 bases and J by 9 bases, with 8 bases of the junction left unmatched. The chain's CDR3 is CASSPSGTGGQAFF. The CDR3 DNA reads as TGTGCCAGCTCCCCATCCGGGACAGGGGGCCAAGCTTTCTTT.

The chain links TRBV5-1 to TRBJ1-5; 8 nucleotides align to TRBD1. With V trimmed by 4 bases and J by 6 bases, 9 bases remained unmatched. This CDR3 region has 15 residues. The germline gives CDR1 SGHRS, CDR2 YFSETQ. The CDR3 loop reads CASSSTGGMGQPQHF. CDR3 bases: TGCGCCAGCAGCAGTACAGGGGGAATGGGTCAGCCCCAGCATTTT.

This clone showed up just once. The chain uses TRBV5-1 and TRBJ1-2; 7 positions match TRBD1. There are 16 residues in the CDR3. Trimming at V came to 1 base and at J to 3 bases, leaving 9 bases not matched to a gene. The germline gives CDR1 SGHRS, CDR2 YFSETQ. CDR3 nucleotides: TGCGCCAGCAGCTTGTCGGCAGGCAGGGGGGACTATGGCTACACCTTC. Translating it yields CASSLSAGRGDYGYTF.

CDR3 DNA sequence: TGTGCCAGCAGTTTCCCCCCCACAGGGGGACTTAAGGGGACCCAGTACTTC. Its translation is CASSFPPTGGLKGTQYF. V is TRBV28 and J is TRBJ2-5; 8 bases agree with TRBD1. This CDR3 has 17 residues. V lost 3 bases and J lost 7; bases outside the gene matches: 16. Germline assignment: CDR1 MDHEN and CDR2 SYDVKM.

V is TRBV5-1 and J is TRBJ2-5; 9 bases are shared with TRBD1. Germline V CDR1 and CDR2: SGHRS, YFSETQ. With 4 bases clipped from V and 2 bases from J, the junction kept 6 bases outside the gene matches. The CDR3 is made up of 15 amino acids. As DNA, the CDR3 is TGCGCCAGCAGCCCGGACAGGGGTTGGCAAGAGACCCAGTACTTC. Encoded protein: CASSPDRGWQETQYF.

The chain couples TRBV19 to TRBJ1-2; 8 nucleotides line up with TRBD1. V shed 6 bases and J 7 bases; nucleotides not matched to a gene: 7. Germline V CDR1 and CDR2: LNHDA, SQIVND (reference sequence). The CDR3 runs to 13 residues. CDR3 bases: TGTGCCAGTAGAGTGCAGGGGGCCAGTGGCTACACCTTC. Its protein product is CASRVQGASGYTF.

V usage is TRBV9 and J usage is TRBJ2-7; 7 positions agree with TRBD2. Losses at the gene ends were 4 bases for V and 2 bases for J; bases not matched to a gene: 9. This CDR3 region has 15 residues. Germline V CDR1 and CDR2: SGDLS, YYNGEE. The CDR3 sequence is CASSPFGAGTYEQYF. DNA of the CDR3: TGTGCCAGCAGCCCCTTTGGAGCGGGAACCTACGAGCAGTACTTC.

The chain links TRBV7-3 to TRBJ2-1, with D possibly TRBD1 on 8 matching bases. Looked up from germline, CDR1 is SGHTA and CDR2 is FQGTGA. This CDR3 spans 16 amino acids. V was pared by 0 bases and J by 6 bases, with 15 bases between. The CDR3 DNA is TGTGCCAGCAGCTTAACCAGACAGGGGAGGGGCAATGAGCAGTTCTTC. The encoded protein is CASSLTRQGRGNEQFF.

This chain uses TRBV10-3 with TRBJ2-1; maybe TRBD2 (6 bases). V shed 2 bases and J shed 2 bases, with 13 bases lying between them. CDR1 and CDR2 from the germline V gene are ENHRY and SYGVKD. This CDR3 spans 16 amino acids. The CDR3 DNA sequence: TGTGCCATCAGTGAGGCAAGCGGAGGGGCCTACAATGAGCAGTTCTTC. Translated: CAISEASGGAYNEQFF.

The V and J genes are TRBV9 and TRBJ1-6; a weak D match, TRBD1 (5 bases). The germline V gene encodes CDR1 SGDLS and CDR2 YYNGEE. V lost 4 bases and J lost 9, with 11 bases in between. CDR3 length equals 13 residues. CDR3 region: CASSPQGGSPLHF. CDR3 sequence (DNA): TGTGCCAGCAGCCCCCAGGGAGGTTCACCCCTCCACTTT.

The J gene is TRBJ2-1, the V gene TRBV12-3 or TRBV12-4; a possible D gene is TRBD2 (5 bases). Trimming removed 0 bases at V and 8 bases at J, with 5 bases between. The CDR3 totals 12 residues. The CDR3 DNA follows: TGTGCCAGCAGTTTAGCGGGAGATGAGCAGTTCTTC. The encoded protein is CASSLAGDEQFF.

This chain joins TRBV2 and TRBJ1-2, with D maybe TRBD1 (6 bases). The CDR3 has 14 residues. V lost 3 bases, J lost 4 bases, and 12 bases lay in between. Germline loops: CDR1 SNHLY, CDR2 FYNNEI. CDR3 region: CASSDRGQAYGYTF. CDR3 nucleotide sequence: TGTGCCAGCAGTGACCGGGGACAAGCCTATGGCTACACCTTC. Variable domain in full (rest from reference TRBV2 and TRBJ1-2): EPEVTQTPSHQVTQMGQEVILRCVPISNHLYFYWYRQILGQKVEFLVSFYNNEISEKSEIFDDQFSVERPDGSNFTLKIRSTKLEDSAMYFCASSDRGQAYGYTFGSGTRLTVV.

With respect to this clone: At one end, the junction sequence differs from germline, possibly due to a read error. The chain combines TRBV28 with TRBJ1-2; no firm D call. Germline CDR1 is MDHEN and CDR2 is SYDVKM. The CDR3 runs 15 residues. CDR3 nucleotides: TGTGCCAGCACTTTAGGTCTTGGTTGGACTTATGGCTACACCTTC. It yields the protein CASTLGLGWTYGYTF.

The chain is built from TRBV6-6 and TRBJ1-1; D ambiguous. The CDR3 consists of 14 residues. The germline CDR1 and CDR2 sequences are MNHNY and SVGAGI (reference sequence). The V end lost 1 base, the J end lost 1 base, and 7 bases lay between the germline ends. DNA for the CDR3: TGTGCCAGCAGTTACTTGGCGGGGAACACTGAAGCTTTCTTT. Protein: CASSYLAGNTEAFF.

The rearrangement uses TRBV27 and TRBJ1-2; 8 bases map to TRBD1. CDR1 and CDR2 (germline): MNHEY, SMNVEV (reference sequence). This CDR3 comprises 15 residues. V gave up 1 base and J gave up 6 bases; unmatched junction bases: 7. CDR3 protein: CASSLFRQGTDGYTF. The CDR3 coding sequence is TGTGCCAGCAGTTTATTCCGACAGGGGACGGATGGCTACACCTTC.

CDR3 protein: CASSLGLAGVQETQYF. DNA for the CDR3: TGTGCCAGCAGTTTAGGGCTAGCGGGAGTTCAGGAGACCCAGTACTTC. The rearrangement uses TRBV28 and TRBJ2-5; 10 bases align to TRBD2. Germline CDR1 and CDR2: MDHEN and SYDVKM. The CDR3 sequence is 16 residues long. Trimming removed 2 bases from V and 5 bases from J; junction bases left unmatched: 8.

V is TRBV15 and J is TRBJ1-4; D may be TRBD1 (5 bases). Deletions cut 0 bases from V and 10 bases from J, with 18 bases between. The CDR3 spans 16 residues. Germline lookup yields CDR1 LNHNV and CDR2 YYDKDF (reference sequence). CDR3 sequence reads: CATSRDGGRVGSKLFF. In nucleotides, the CDR3 is TGTGCCACCAGCAGAGATGGGGGGAGGGTTGGGTCAAAACTGTTTTTT.

This clone has a handful of counts. The chain recombines TRBV2 with TRBJ1-2, with 8 nucleotides matching TRBD1. Germline assignment: CDR1 SNHLY and CDR2 FYNNEI. There are 15 residues in the CDR3. Germline trimming cut 5 bases from V and 8 bases from J; bases unmatched to any gene: 13. CDR3 region: CASSLEGRGLRGYTF. The CDR3 nucleotides are TGTGCCAGCAGTCTTGAGGGCAGGGGGCTACGCGGCTACACCTTC.

The chain links TRBV11-2 to TRBJ1-4; weak D call: TRBD1 (5 bases). V shed 11 bases and J shed 4 bases, with 14 bases lying between them. Per germline, CDR1 SGHAT and CDR2 FQNNGV. This CDR3 spans 13 amino acids. DNA of the CDR3: TGTGCCCCACAAGGGGTTTATAATGAAAAACTGTTTTTT. Translation: CAPQGVYNEKLFF.

The rearrangement uses TRBV5-1 and TRBJ1-1, with D tentatively TRBD1 (5 bases). Trimming removed 4 bases at V and 4 bases at J, with 17 bases between. The CDR3 extends over 15 amino acids. Germline V gene sequence: CDR1 SGHRS, CDR2 YFSETQ. In DNA, the CDR3 is TGCGCCAGCAGCCAATCGGGGGATCGGAGCACTGAAGCTTTCTTT. It translates to CASSQSGDRSTEAFF.

The chain has TRBV24-1 and TRBJ1-2, with TRBD1 matching 9 bases. The germline gives CDR1 KGHDR, CDR2 SFDVKD. The CDR3 has 15 amino acids. Losses at the gene ends were 3 bases for V and 5 bases for J; bases not matched to a gene: 6. CDR3 amino acids: CATSDPGQGQYGYTF. The CDR3 region has the DNA TGTGCCACCAGTGATCCGGGACAGGGTCAATATGGCTACACCTTC.

This clone was seen a single time. The chain uses TRBV27 and TRBJ1-6, with D perhaps TRBD1 (5 bases). Trimming left V 6 bases short and J 5 bases short, with 23 bases between. Germline V CDR1 and CDR2: MNHEY, SMNVEV (reference sequence). The CDR3 covers 18 residues. The CDR3 DNA follows: TGTGCCAGCAGCCCCAACGGAAGGACCGGGGGAAATAATTCACCCCTCCACTTT. Translated: CASSPNGRTGGNNSPLHF.

The chain recombines TRBV5-1 with TRBJ2-3, with 8 positions matching TRBD1. Germline V gene sequence: CDR1 SGHRS, CDR2 YFSETQ. The CDR3 sequence is 14 residues long. V lost 3 bases, J lost 5 bases, and 5 bases stayed unmatched. The CDR3 nucleotides are TGCGCCAGCAGCTCTGGACAGGGTGGAGATACGCAGTATTTT. Its protein product is CASSSGQGGDTQYF.